This T cell receptor beta chain was found in a study of T cell clonality in common variable immunodeficiency. Regarding the study as a whole: Compared with healthy controls, CVID subjects showed increased TCRbeta clonality, mostly in about a third.

This clone has a count of ten or more. What it binds is not known. The read falls 3 residues short of the CDR3 end, and the missing part is taken from the germline J gene. The CDR3 extends over 18 amino acids. The J segment lost 3 bases and the V segment lost 0 bases, leaving 7 bases of the junction unmatched. Germline assignment: CDR1 DFQATT and CDR2 SNEGSKA (reference sequence). Some clones are missing from TCRdb's copy, which holds only in-frame ones; the method was immunoSEQ multiplex PCR. The data show tens of thousands of clones, none appearing only once, with roughly 2.8% held by the ten largest.

The rearrangement joins TRBV20-1 to TRBJ2-1; TRBD2 agrees at 14 bases. This clonotype originated in a person aged 18 to 69 in good health. What was sequenced was peripheral blood mononuclear cells. CDR3 amino acids: CSAREQGLAGADYNEQFF. Incomplete CDR3 DNA: TGCAGTGCTAGAGAACAGGGACTAGCGGGGGCCGACTACAATGAG.